This is a list of T cell receptor beta chains from one sample in a study of cytomegalovirus exposure and HLA in healthy donors. Data came from immunoSEQ multiplex PCR; TCRdb stores just in-frame clones and leaves some out. The sample contains about 140,000 clones, around 86% of which appear only once. Sequencing used PBMCs. These receptors all stem from a female donor in good health and CMV-seronegative. The CDR3 runs from the conserved cysteine through the conserved F or W. D genes are given only for firm matches. Part of the rows lack a size; the others show once, few, many or a class for expanded clones.

v_gene	d_gene	len	abundance	j_gene	CDR3nt	CDR3aa
TRBV25-1	-	15	-	TRBJ1-4	TGTGCCAGCAGTGGGTCGGGGGGCTCGGGTGAAAAACTGTTTTTT	CASSGSGGSGEKLFF
TRBV6-5	-	15	-	TRBJ1-2	TGTGCCAGCAGTTCAACGACAAGTTCTAACTATGGCTACACCTTC	CASSSTTSSNYGYTF
TRBV30	TRBD2	16	once	TRBJ2-1	TGTGCCTGGAGTGTACGGTCTAGCGGGAGGTTCAATGAGCAGTTCTTC	CAWSVRSSGRFNEQFF
TRBV9	TRBD1	16	-	TRBJ1-1	TGTGCCAGCAGCTTCTTACCGGGACAGGGTAGGACTGAAGCTTTCTTT	CASSFLPGQGRTEAFF
TRBV10-3	TRBD2	14	-	TRBJ2-7	TGTGCCATCAGTAAAGCGGGAGATTCCTACGAGCAGTACTTC	CAISKAGDSYEQYF
TRBV15	TRBD1	14	-	TRBJ1-2	TGTGCCACCAGCAGCCAGACAGGGGACTATGGCTACACCTTC	CATSSQTGDYGYTF
TRBV2	-	13	-	TRBJ2-3	TGTGCCAGCACGGATCAGGGCACAGATACGCAGTATTTT	CASTDQGTDTQYF
TRBV7-8	-	13	-	TRBJ2-7	TGTGCCAGCCAAGGGGTACAGGGACGGGAGCAGTACTTC	CASQGVQGREQYF
TRBV28	-	14	-	TRBJ2-7	TGTGCCAGCACCCCCGCCAGGGTAGCCTACGAGCAGTACTTC	CASTPARVAYEQYF
TRBV29-1	-	12	few	TRBJ2-7	TGCAGCGTTGGAGAGGGGCCCTACGAGCAGTACTTC	CSVGEGPYEQYF
TRBV9	TRBD2	18	-	TRBJ2-1	TGTGCCAGCAGCGGAATCCCTGGACTAGAGAGCTCCTACAATGAGCAGTTCTTC	CASSGIPGLESSYNEQFF
TRBV6-1	-	15	-	TRBJ1-5	TGTGCCAGCAGTGACCTAGGGGCTAGCAATCAGCCCCAGCATTTT	CASSDLGASNQPQHF
TRBV19	TRBD1	17	-	TRBJ1-2	TGTGCCACTACCTATTTGGGCTGGGACAGGGCCAACTATGGCTACACCTTC	CATTYLGWDRANYGYTF
TRBV28	-	12	-	TRBJ2-7	TGTGCCAGCAGTCTGAGCAACTACGAGCAGTACTTC	CASSLSNYEQYF
TRBV25-1	TRBD1	15	-	TRBJ2-7	TGTGCCAGCAGTGAATCAGGGACAGGGTACTACGAGCAGTACTTC	CASSESGTGYYEQYF
TRBV18	-	13	-	TRBJ1-1	TGTGCCAGCTCACTCCAAATTAACACTGAAGCTTTCTTT	CASSLQINTEAFF
TRBV29-1	-	16	-	TRBJ2-6	TGCAGCGCCACGGGAGCAGACCGCTCTGGGGCCAACGTCCTGACTTTC	CSATGADRSGANVLTF
TRBV27	-	14	-	TRBJ2-1	TGTGCCAGCAGTTTGGAGGGCTCCTACAATGAGCAGTTCTTC	CASSLEGSYNEQFF
TRBV28	-	14	once	TRBJ2-1	TGTGCCAGCCTTGGACTCGGATACTACAATGAGCAGTTCTTC	CASLGLGYYNEQFF
TRBV6-1	TRBD1	17	-	TRBJ2-3	TGTGCCAGCAGTGAAGCCTCCTCCGGGACAGGGTTCAATACGCAGTATTTT	CASSEASSGTGFNTQYF
TRBV6-5	TRBD1	15	once	TRBJ1-3	TGTGCCAGCACCCGCGACAGGGACTCTGGAAACACCATATATTTT	CASTRDRDSGNTIYF
TRBV6-1	-	13	few	TRBJ2-2	TGTGCCAGCAGGACTAGTGGGACCGGGGAGCTGTTTTTT	CASRTSGTGELFF
TRBV29-1	-	11	-	TRBJ1-2	TGCAGCGTTGCTGAGGCGCCCGGCTACACCTTC	CSVAEAPGYTF
TRBV6-6	-	11	-	TRBJ2-7	TGTGCCAGCAGACAGGGTGACGAGCAGTACTTC	CASRQGDEQYF
TRBV2	TRBD1	11	-	TRBJ2-5	TGTGCCAGCAACGATCACACAGGGGAGTACTTC	CASNDHTGEYF
TRBV27	-	18	few	TRBJ2-6	TGTGCCATCTGTAACGAGGTGCGTATATCTTCTGGGGCCAACGTCCTGACTTTC	CAICNEVRISSGANVLTF
TRBV6-4	-	12	once	TRBJ1-1	TGTGCCAGCTGGGGAGAGAACACTGAAGCTTTCTTT	CASWGENTEAFF
TRBV7-2	TRBD1	17	-	TRBJ2-3	TGTGCCAGCAGCTTCTTAGGGTACAGGGGTAAAACAGATACGCAGTATTTT	CASSFLGYRGKTDTQYF
TRBV13	-	13	-	TRBJ2-5	TGTGCCAGCAGCTTCAGGGTCCAAGAGACCCAGTACTTC	CASSFRVQETQYF
TRBV6-1	-	14	-	TRBJ2-7	TGTGCCAGCAGTGATAGGGGTGAAAGGGACGAGCAGTACTTC	CASSDRGERDEQYF
TRBV30	TRBD1	13	-	TRBJ2-5	TGTGCCTGGGGCCGGGACAGAGGAGAGACCCAGTACTTC	CAWGRDRGETQYF
TRBV4-1	TRBD2	16	-	TRBJ2-1	TGCGCCAGCAGCCAGGAAATAGCGGGAGGGTTACCTGAGCAGTTCTTC	CASSQEIAGGLPEQFF
TRBV4-1	TRBD2	15	-	TRBJ2-1	TGCGCCAGCAGCCAAGAAAATCCTAGCGGGACTGAGCAGTTCTTC	CASSQENPSGTEQFF
TRBV5-1	-	14	-	TRBJ1-1	TGCGCCAGCAGCTTGGGGACAGATATGGGTGAAGCTTTCTTT	CASSLGTDMGEAFF
TRBV28	TRBD1	13	-	TRBJ1-1	TGTGCCAGCAGAATACAGGGGAGAGCTGAAGCTTTCTTT	CASRIQGRAEAFF
TRBV28	TRBD2	15	-	TRBJ2-5	TGTGCCATCCGCACGGCTAGCGGGAGAGAGGAGACCCAGTACTTC	CAIRTASGREETQYF
TRBV30	TRBD2	20	-	TRBJ2-7	TGTGCCTGGAGTGACCCGATCGGACTAGCGGGGAACCCCCCCGCCTACGAGCAGTACTTC	CAWSDPIGLAGNPPAYEQYF
TRBV7-2	-	13	few	TRBJ1-5	TGTGCCAGCAGTTACAGGGGCAATCAGCCCCAGCATTTT	CASSYRGNQPQHF
TRBV5-1	TRBD1	14	-	TRBJ1-4	TGCGCCAGCAGCGAGACAGGGGGCAGAGAAAAACTGTTTTTT	CASSETGGREKLFF
TRBV19	-	14	once	TRBJ1-3	TGTGCCAGTAGGAACTCCGGTTCTGGAAACACCATATATTTT	CASRNSGSGNTIYF
TRBV29-1	-	12	-	TRBJ1-4	TGCAGCGTTTTAGGCAGGAATGAAAAACTGTTTTTT	CSVLGRNEKLFF
TRBV19	-	13	-	TRBJ1-1	TGTGCCAGTAGTATAGGGACAGTCACTGAAGCTTTCTTT	CASSIGTVTEAFF
TRBV20-1	-	11	-	TRBJ2-3	TGCAGTGCTTCCTTATCGGATACGCAGTATTTT	CSASLSDTQYF
TRBV18	-	14	-	TRBJ1-5	TGTGCCAGCTCACGGGGGGGTGGCAATCAGCCCCAGCATTTT	CASSRGGGNQPQHF
TRBV4-2	-	15	-	TRBJ1-2	TGTGCCAGCAGCCAAGATATCGGCAGGTACTATGGCTACACCTTC	CASSQDIGRYYGYTF
TRBV2	TRBD2	12	-	TRBJ2-1	TGTGCCCGCCGGGGGGAGTACAATGAGCAGTTCTTC	CARRGEYNEQFF
TRBV6-5	-	15	-	TRBJ2-7	TGTGCCAGCAGTTACTGGCGGGAACCGCCGGGGGAGCAGTACTTC	CASSYWREPPGEQYF
TRBV9	TRBD1	15	-	TRBJ1-4	TGTGCCAGCAGCACAGGACAGGGTTGGAATGAAAAACTGTTTTTT	CASSTGQGWNEKLFF
TRBV5-1	TRBD2	17	-	TRBJ2-5	TGCGCCAGCAGCGCGGGACTAGCGGCCAGGGGTTCCGAGACCCAGTACTTC	CASSAGLAARGSETQYF
TRBV6-1	TRBD1	14	-	TRBJ1-1	TGTGCCAGCAGTGAAGGACAGGGGAACACTGAAGCTTTCTTT	CASSEGQGNTEAFF
TRBV28	-	12	-	TRBJ2-3	TGTGCCAGCAGCCGGGGGTGGGATACGCAGTATTTT	CASSRGWDTQYF
TRBV18	TRBD1	13	-	TRBJ2-1	TGTGCCAGCTCACAGACTCAGGGGGCGCAGCAGTTCTTC	CASSQTQGAQQFF